The rows below give T cell receptor beta chains drawn from one sample of a study of shared clonotypes between healthy human individuals. TCRdb's table, derived via immunoSEQ multiplex PCR, lists solely in-frame clones and lacks some. The data hold around 2,000,000 clones, with 93% observed a single time. The material sequenced was naive CD8+ T cells from PBMCs. The source of these receptors is a man younger than 35 in good health. Some clones in this sample may be carry-over from other donors' samples. Each CDR3 is given without its conserved first and last residue. The order of the fields is V gene, J gene, CDR3 protein.

v_call: TRBV28; j_call: TRBJ1-5; cdr3_aa: ASRPPGLRGGPNQPQH
v_call: TRBV7-3; j_call: TRBJ1-1; cdr3_aa: ASRREGVTEAF
v_call: TRBV29-1; j_call: TRBJ2-7; cdr3_aa: SVEEGQAYEQY
v_call: TRBV2; j_call: TRBJ1-1; cdr3_aa: ASRLREAF
v_call: TRBV7-9; j_call: TRBJ1-1; cdr3_aa: ASSGGLVRVGENTEAF
v_call: TRBV5-5; j_call: TRBJ2-7; cdr3_aa: ASSGDRGREQY
v_call: TRBV6-5; j_call: TRBJ2-3; cdr3_aa: ASTPWAMDTQY
v_call: TRBV10-1; j_call: TRBJ2-2; cdr3_aa: ASSEGTSANTGELF
v_call: TRBV27; j_call: TRBJ2-7; cdr3_aa: ASRSTGTGFYEQY
v_call: TRBV27; j_call: TRBJ2-7; cdr3_aa: ASSFGGPSYEQY
v_call: TRBV28; j_call: TRBJ2-1; cdr3_aa: ASSLWRSQANEQF
v_call: TRBV5-1; j_call: TRBJ2-3; cdr3_aa: ASSLPDRVPDTQY
v_call: TRBV7-9; j_call: TRBJ2-1; cdr3_aa: ASSPSAVPYNEQF
v_call: TRBV27; j_call: TRBJ2-7; cdr3_aa: ASSETSGRFYEQY
v_call: TRBV27; j_call: TRBJ2-7; cdr3_aa: ASSLTLLTSGSGEQY
v_call: TRBV28; j_call: TRBJ2-7; cdr3_aa: ASSLGKAGVSEQY
v_call: TRBV27; j_call: TRBJ2-7; cdr3_aa: ASSFQGQAYEQY
v_call: TRBV27; j_call: TRBJ1-5; cdr3_aa: ASSYQGNQPQH
v_call: TRBV19; j_call: TRBJ1-2; cdr3_aa: ASNPQKANYGYT
v_call: TRBV7-6; j_call: TRBJ1-2; cdr3_aa: ASSGVGWDGYT